These T cell receptor beta chains were read from a single sample in a study of PD-L1 blockade in urothelial cancer. Produced via immunoSEQ multiplex PCR; TCRdb's table is partial and in-frame only. The sample yields tens of thousands of clones, about 68% seen once. Sequencing used PBMCs, obtained around atezolizumab (anti-PD-L1) treatment. The receptors derive from a man between 65 and 85 years old with urothelial cancer. CDR3s include the opening cysteine and the closing phenylalanine or tryptophan. The D gene is left open where the match is weak. Size tells how often a clone was seen (once, few, many) or the class of an expanded clone, and some rows leave it out.

D gene	clone size	J gene	V gene	CDR3 protein	CDR3 DNA
TRBD2	-	TRBJ2-7	TRBV6-6	CASSYQREGYEQYF	TGTGCCAGCAGTTACCAACGGGAGGGCTACGAGCAGTACTTC
TRBD1	few	TRBJ1-2	TRBV16	CASSQDRGYGYTF	TGTGCCAGCAGCCAGGACAGGGGTTATGGCTACACCTTC
TRBD1	few	TRBJ1-2	TRBV7-2	CASSPGQGAGYGYTF	TGTGCCAGCAGCCCGGGACAGGGGGCCGGCTATGGCTACACCTTC
TRBD1	few	TRBJ1-5	TRBV28	CASSPGTADNQPQHF	TGTGCCAGCAGTCCGGGGACAGCCGACAATCAGCCCCAGCATTTT
TRBD1	-	TRBJ1-1	TRBV5-1	CASRFLTGANTEAFF	TGCGCCAGCAGATTTCTTACAGGGGCGAACACTGAAGCTTTCTTT
-	-	TRBJ2-7	TRBV6-1	CASSTGLRNYEQYF	TGTGCCAGCAGTACGGGACTGAGAAACTACGAGCAGTACTTC
-	-	TRBJ2-3	TRBV20-1	CSAQYSDTQYF	TGCAGTGCCCAGTATTCAGATACGCAGTATTTT
TRBD1	once	TRBJ2-5	TRBV7-7	CASSLAPGTEETQYF	TGTGCTAGCAGCTTAGCCCCCGGGACAGAAGAGACCCAGTACTTC
-	-	TRBJ1-2	TRBV25-1	CASTPGGGFNYGYTF	TGTGCCAGCACCCCGGGGGGAGGCTTCAACTATGGCTACACCTTC
-	few	TRBJ2-2	TRBV11-3	CASSVTDPLGRTGELFF	TGTGCCAGCAGCGTTACCGACCCTTTGGGGCGGACCGGGGAGCTGTTTTTT
TRBD1	-	TRBJ2-1	TRBV5-4	CASSLAGTGTGGDEQFF	TGTGCCAGCAGCTTGGCAGGTACCGGGACAGGGGGCGATGAGCAGTTCTTC
-	once	TRBJ2-1	TRBV5-6	CASSLGAGEQFF	TGTGCCAGCAGCTTGGGCGCGGGCGAGCAGTTCTTC
-	few	TRBJ2-7	TRBV28	CASSPRDVIPTQYF	TGTGCCAGCAGTCCGAGGGATGTCATTCCCACGCAGTACTTC
-	-	TRBJ2-5	TRBV5-4	CASSSDRSQETQYF	TGTGCCAGCAGCTCCGACAGGTCCCAAGAGACCCAGTACTTC